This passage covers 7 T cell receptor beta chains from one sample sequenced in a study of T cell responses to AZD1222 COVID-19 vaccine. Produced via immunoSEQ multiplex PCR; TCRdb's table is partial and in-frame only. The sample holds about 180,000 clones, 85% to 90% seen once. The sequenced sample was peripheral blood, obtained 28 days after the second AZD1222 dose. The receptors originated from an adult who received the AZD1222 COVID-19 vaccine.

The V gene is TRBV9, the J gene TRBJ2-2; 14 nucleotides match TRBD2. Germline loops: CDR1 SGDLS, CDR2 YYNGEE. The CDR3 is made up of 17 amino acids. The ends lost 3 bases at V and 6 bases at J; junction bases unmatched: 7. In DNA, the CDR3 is TGTGCCAGCAGCGCGGGACTAGCGGGGGAATCCGCCGGGGAGCTGTTTTTT. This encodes CASSAGLAGESAGELFF.

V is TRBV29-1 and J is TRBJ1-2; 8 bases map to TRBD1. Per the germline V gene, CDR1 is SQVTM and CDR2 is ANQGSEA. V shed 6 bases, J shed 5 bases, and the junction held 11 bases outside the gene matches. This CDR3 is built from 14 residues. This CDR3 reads CSVRTGSGAYGYTF. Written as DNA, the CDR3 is TGCAGCGTCCGGACAGGGAGCGGCGCTTATGGCTACACCTTC.

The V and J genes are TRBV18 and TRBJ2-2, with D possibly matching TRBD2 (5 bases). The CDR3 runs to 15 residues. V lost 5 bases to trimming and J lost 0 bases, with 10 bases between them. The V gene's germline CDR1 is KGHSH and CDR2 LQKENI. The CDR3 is CASSARASNTGELFF. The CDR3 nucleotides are TGTGCCAGCTCAGCGAGGGCTTCGAACACCGGGGAGCTGTTTTTT. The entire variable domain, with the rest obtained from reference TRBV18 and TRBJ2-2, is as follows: NAGVMQNPRHLVRRRGQEARLRCSPMKGHSHVYWYRQLPEEGLKFMVYLQKENIIDESGMPKERFSAEFPKEGPSILRIQQVVRGDSAAYFCASSARASNTGELFFGEGSRLTVL.

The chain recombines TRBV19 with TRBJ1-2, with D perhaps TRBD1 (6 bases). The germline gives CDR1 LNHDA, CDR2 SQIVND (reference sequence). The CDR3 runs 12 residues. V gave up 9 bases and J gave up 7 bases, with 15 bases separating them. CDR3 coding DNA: TGTGCCAGCAGGACAGTTACGAGTGGCTACACCTTC. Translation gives CASRTVTSGYTF.

CDR3 region: CASSFQDRGGDTQYF. In DNA, the CDR3 is TGTGCCAGCAGCTTCCAAGACAGGGGTGGAGATACGCAGTATTTT. The chain combines TRBV7-2 with TRBJ2-3; 8 bases match TRBD1. V dropped 3 bases and J dropped 5; count of bases not matched to a gene: 7. The CDR3 is 15 amino acids. The germline CDR1 and CDR2 sequences are SGHTA and FQGNSA.

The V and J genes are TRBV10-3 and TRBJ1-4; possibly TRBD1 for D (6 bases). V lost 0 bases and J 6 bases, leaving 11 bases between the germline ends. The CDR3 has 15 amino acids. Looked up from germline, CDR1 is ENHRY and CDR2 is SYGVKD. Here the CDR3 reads CAISESRGADEKLFF. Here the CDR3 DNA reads TGTGCCATCAGTGAGTCGCGGGGGGCGGATGAAAAACTGTTTTTT.

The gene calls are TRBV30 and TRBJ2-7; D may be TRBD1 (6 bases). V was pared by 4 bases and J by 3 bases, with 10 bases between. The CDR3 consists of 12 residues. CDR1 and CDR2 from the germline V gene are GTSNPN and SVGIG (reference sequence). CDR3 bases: TGTGCCTGGAACGGCAGGGGCTACGAGCAGTACTTC. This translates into CAWNGRGYEQYF.